Below, 18 T cell receptor beta chains from the same sample are listed, as sequenced in a study of blood T cell repertoires in COVID-19. Sequenced by immunoSEQ multiplex PCR; TCRdb stores in-frame clones only, minus some. The table has 300,000 to 450,000 clones, about 89% seen once. The sample taken for sequencing was peripheral blood. The receptors shown here come from a woman aged 25 to 39 with COVID-19, enrolled during active disease.

This clone has just one count. The rearrangement links TRBV6-5 to TRBJ1-4; D not resolved. CDR3 size: 14 residues. CDR1 is MNHEY, CDR2 SVGAGI, per germline. The V end lost 4 bases, the J end lost 0 bases, and 6 bases lay between the germline ends. CDR3 in amino acids: CASSSSTTNEKLFF. Written as DNA, the CDR3 is TGTGCCAGCAGTTCATCAACAACTAATGAAAAACTGTTTTTT.

J is TRBJ1-1 and V is TRBV30; weak D call: TRBD1 (5 bases). Germline CDR1 and CDR2: GTSNPN and SVGIG (reference sequence). This CDR3 is 16 amino acids long. The V gene lost 0 bases and the J gene lost 1 base, with 15 bases spanning the gap. CDR3 nucleotide sequence: TGTGCCTGGAGTGTGGGGGGGATCTTCCGGAACACTGAAGCTTTCTTT. Its translation is CAWSVGGIFRNTEAFF.

The count of this clone is one. J is TRBJ2-1 and V is TRBV7-9; a weak D match, TRBD2 (6 bases). Germline assignment: CDR1 SEHNR and CDR2 FQNEAQ (reference sequence). The CDR3 is 15 amino acids. The V end lost 5 bases, the J end lost 7 bases, and 18 bases lay between the germline ends. The CDR3 reads CASSRLERPENEQFF. The DNA for the CDR3 is TGTGCCAGCAGCCGACTAGAAAGGCCGGAGAATGAGCAGTTCTTC.

This chain connects TRBV7-9 to TRBJ2-7; 11 bases are shared with TRBD1. The germline V gene encodes CDR1 SEHNR and CDR2 FQNEAQ (reference sequence). The CDR3 totals 15 residues. V lost 4 bases and J lost 4; bases outside the gene matches: 6. The CDR3 nucleotides are TGTGCCAGCAGCTCCGGACAGGGGGCGCGTTACGAGCAGTACTTC. Its translation: CASSSGQGARYEQYF.

This chain links TRBV27 with TRBJ2-7, with TRBD1 matching over 7 bases. V trimming: 6 bases; J trimming: 1 base; junction bases outside the gene matches: 15. Germline V CDR1 and CDR2: MNHEY, SMNVEV (reference sequence). The CDR3 has 17 amino acids. The CDR3 bases are TGTGCCAGCAGGAAGACAGGGTCTGGGGTGGGGTCCTACGAGCAGTACGTC. Its translation: CASRKTGSGVGSYEQYV.

The chain joins TRBV7-2 to TRBJ2-5; the D gene is possibly TRBD2 (7 bases). CDR3 length equals 15 residues. Looked up from germline, CDR1 is SGHTA and CDR2 is FQGNSA. The ends were cut back, 1 base at V and 1 base at J, with 10 bases in the middle. The CDR3, as DNA: TGTGCCAGCAGCTTAGAGGGGGGGACCCAAGAGACCCAGTACTTC. This encodes CASSLEGGTQETQYF.

This sequence joins TRBV5-1 and TRBJ2-7, with TRBD2 matching 12 bases. With V trimmed by 3 bases and J by 0 bases, 10 bases remained unmatched. Germline lookup yields CDR1 SGHRS and CDR2 YFSETQ. This CDR3 is 18 amino acids long. The CDR3 reads CASSSTSGGHPISYEQYF. CDR3 nucleotides: TGCGCCAGCAGCTCGACTAGCGGGGGCCACCCTATCTCCTACGAGCAGTACTTC.

CDR3 in amino acids: CASSYPPLAGGSYEQYF. The CDR3 nucleotides read TGTGCCAGCAGTTACCCCCCCCTAGCGGGGGGCTCCTACGAGCAGTACTTC. The chain uses TRBV6-2 or TRBV6-3 and TRBJ2-7; 11 bases fit TRBD2. V shed 2 bases, J shed 0 bases, and the junction held 6 bases outside the gene matches. This CDR3 is 17 amino acids long. Germline-derived CDR1 and CDR2 are MNHEY and SVGEGT.

The chain employs TRBV18 and TRBJ2-1, with 11 bases fitting TRBD2. The germline V gene encodes CDR1 KGHSH and CDR2 LQKENI. The CDR3 has 16 residues. Trimming took 0 bases from V and 8 from J; bases not matched to a gene: 6. This CDR3 reads CASSPPGTSGPYEQFF. Written as DNA, the CDR3 is TGTGCCAGCTCACCACCCGGGACTAGCGGCCCGTATGAGCAGTTCTTC.

In DNA, the CDR3 is TGCAGCGTTGAAGATCTTCTAGGGTACGGGCGGGGCTACAATGAGCAGTTCTTC. Protein sequence: CSVEDLLGYGRGYNEQFF. The chain joins TRBV29-1 to TRBJ2-1; tentative D call: TRBD2 (6 bases). V gave up 0 bases and J gave up 3 bases, with 21 bases separating them. The CDR3 sequence is 18 residues long. Germline CDR1 is SQVTM and CDR2 is ANQGSEA.

V and J are TRBV6-2 or TRBV6-3 and TRBJ2-2; possible D gene TRBD2, 5 bases. The V end lost 6 bases, the J end lost 4 bases, and 15 bases lay between the germline ends. Germline V gene sequence: CDR1 MNHEY, CDR2 SVGEGT. The CDR3 loop spans 15 amino acids. The CDR3 region has the DNA TGTGCCAGCAGCCCCAGTGGGAGTGGCACCGGGGAGCTGTTTTTT. This gives the protein CASSPSGSGTGELFF.

This sequence joins TRBV11-2 and TRBJ1-2; the D gene is possibly TRBD1 (6 bases). Germline V CDR1 and CDR2: SGHAT, FQNNGV. CDR3 length: 14 amino acids. The ends were cut back, 5 bases at V and 8 bases at J, with 18 bases in the middle. The CDR3 protein is CASSPAQGKSGYTF. The CDR3 coding sequence is TGTGCCAGCAGCCCCGCGCAGGGGAAATCAGGCTACACCTTC.

The chain uses TRBV5-8 and TRBJ2-7; TRBD1 matches 8 bases. Germline CDR1 reads SGHTS; CDR2 reads YDEGEE. V lost 4 bases to trimming and J lost 4 bases; unmatched junction nucleotides: 4. The CDR3 runs to 13 residues. CDR3: CASSRDRRYEQYF. The DNA for the CDR3 is TGTGCCAGCAGCCGGGACAGGCGATACGAGCAGTACTTC.

To note about this clone: Other DNA variants within this sample encode the same CDR3. This chain connects TRBV6-5 to TRBJ2-1, with D possibly being TRBD2 (6 bases). V lost 4 bases and J 7 bases, leaving 11 bases between the germline ends. Germline V gene lookup returns CDR1 MNHEY and CDR2 SVGAGI. The CDR3 has 13 amino acids. CDR3 coding DNA: TGTGCCAGCAGTTCCGGGACTTTTAATGAGCAGTTCTTC. It yields the protein CASSSGTFNEQFF.

The rearrangement joins TRBV19 to TRBJ2-7; a possible D gene is TRBD2 (6 bases). The V gene's germline CDR1 is LNHDA and CDR2 SQIVND (reference sequence). The CDR3 runs 15 residues. V lost 1 base, J lost 0 bases, and 10 bases lay in between. CDR3 nucleotides: TGTGCCAGTAGTATAGTGCGGGGAAGCTCCTACGAGCAGTACTTC. This sequence encodes CASSIVRGSSYEQYF.

This rearrangement joins TRBV6-5 to TRBJ1-2; TRBD1 is a possible D gene (6 bases). The germline gives CDR1 MNHEY, CDR2 SVGAGI. CDR3 length equals 15 residues. V was shortened by 5 bases and J by 3 bases, with 16 bases between the two germline ends. This CDR3 is CASSTTPRGYYGYTF. CDR3 sequence (DNA): TGTGCCAGCAGTACAACCCCCAGGGGATACTATGGCTACACCTTC.

This chain uses TRBV5-6 with TRBJ2-7, with D maybe TRBD1 (6 bases). The CDR3 spans 14 residues. Germline CDR1 reads SGHDT; CDR2 reads YYEEEE. With 6 bases removed from V and 0 bases from J, the gap between germline ends came to 13 bases. In DNA, the CDR3 is TGTGCCAGCACCGTGGAAGGGGGCTCCTACGAGCAGTACTTC. This translates into CASTVEGGSYEQYF.

CDR3 loop: CASSQELTSGGRLDNEQFF. CDR3 nucleotides: TGTGCCAGCAGCCAAGAACTGACTAGCGGGGGAAGGCTGGACAATGAGCAGTTCTTC. The chain recombines TRBV4-2 with TRBJ2-1, with 12 bases fitting TRBD2. The CDR3 has 19 amino acids. Germline lookup yields CDR1 LGHNA and CDR2 YNFKEQ. The V segment lost 0 bases and the J segment 5 bases; nucleotides outside the gene matches: 11.